The 15 T cell receptor beta chains listed next were all sequenced from one sample in a study of cytomegalovirus exposure and HLA in healthy donors. Use of 60 Vbeta and 13 Jbeta primers characterized the PCR. Some clones are missing from TCRdb's copy, which holds only in-frame ones; the method was immunoSEQ multiplex PCR. This table has over 50,000 clones, around 80% appearing once. Sample: PBMCs. The receptor set was obtained from a man aged 50-60 years in good health and CMV-seropositive.

V gene TRBV5-5 combines with J gene TRBJ2-7; 13 bases map to TRBD2. The germline V gene has CDR1 SGHKS and CDR2 YYEKEE (reference sequence). J was trimmed by 4 bases and V by 7 bases; bases with no gene match: 14. The CDR3 has 17 residues. CDR3 region: CASGLLPGTSGVYEQYF. CDR3 bases: TGTGCCAGCGGCCTCCTACCTGGGACTAGCGGGGTTTACGAGCAGTACTTC.

The CDR3 is CASRSNPGQSQETQYF. The CDR3 coding sequence is TGTGCCAGCAGGTCAAACCCGGGACAGAGCCAAGAGACCCAGTACTTC. The chain recombines TRBV7-6 with TRBJ2-5, with 7 bases aligning to TRBD1. V dropped 6 bases and J dropped 1; count of bases not matched to a gene: 11. Germline V gene data show CDR1 as SGHVS and CDR2 as FNYEAQ. The CDR3 covers 16 residues. Looking up the rest from reference TRBV7-6 and TRBJ2-5 gives the full variable domain: GAGVSQSPRYKVTKRGQDVALRCDPISGHVSLYWYRQALGQGPEFLTYFNYEAQQDKSGLPNDRFSAERPEGSISTLTIQRTEQRDSAMYRCASRSNPGQSQETQYFGPGTRLLVL.

The chain uses TRBV6-1 and TRBJ2-3, with D perhaps matching TRBD2 (7 bases). There are 13 residues in the CDR3. Looked up from germline, CDR1 is MNHNS and CDR2 is SASEGT. Trimming stripped 6 bases from V and 4 bases from J, with 11 bases between. In nucleotides, the CDR3 is TGTGCCAGCAGACAGGGAGGGGCAGATACGCAGTATTTT. Protein product: CASRQGGADTQYF.

The chain couples TRBV28 to TRBJ2-3; 7 bases line up with TRBD2. Trimming cost V 3 bases and J 3 bases; bases outside gene matches: 12. The CDR3 runs to 17 residues. Germline values: CDR1 MDHEN, CDR2 SYDVKM. For the CDR3, the DNA is TGTGCCAGCAGTTTGCGGGAGCTGGGGGGGAGGACAGATACGCAGTATTTT. Translation: CASSLRELGGRTDTQYF.

This clone was observed once. The rearrangement uses TRBV6-5 and TRBJ1-5; 10 nucleotides line up with TRBD1. Per germline, CDR1 MNHEY and CDR2 SVGAGI. The length of the CDR3 is 14 residues. Germline trimming cut 7 bases from V and 6 bases from J; bases unmatched to any gene: 6. DNA of the CDR3: TGTGCCAGCACCAAGACAGGGGGCAGTCAGCCCCAGCATTTT. Translated: CASTKTGGSQPQHF.

The V gene is TRBV2, the J gene TRBJ2-5; 11 nucleotides match TRBD1. The trim removed 5 bases at V and 5 bases at J, leaving 7 bases unmatched. CDR1 and CDR2 from the germline V gene are SNHLY and FYNNEI. This CDR3 comprises 15 residues. The DNA of the CDR3 is TGTGCCAGCAGTAATTCGGGACAGGGGGGGGAGACCCAGTACTTC. Protein product: CASSNSGQGGETQYF.

V is TRBV27 and J is TRBJ2-2, with 11 bases lining up with TRBD2. From germline, CDR1 is MNHEY and CDR2 SMNVEV (reference sequence). This CDR3 is 16 amino acids long. J lost 5 bases, V lost 3 bases, and 5 bases had no gene match. This chain's CDR3 is CASSFLAGGGTGELFF. CDR3 nucleotides: TGTGCCAGCAGTTTCCTAGCGGGGGGAGGGACCGGGGAGCTGTTTTTT.

The chain joins TRBV28 to TRBJ2-7; 9 bases agree with TRBD2. J lost 7 bases, V lost 10 bases, and 20 bases had no gene match. Germline values: CDR1 MDHEN, CDR2 SYDVKM. The CDR3 contains 16 residues. CDR3 in DNA: TGTGCCACTCCCCCCCCCGGCGCGGGAGGGCCGGGGGAGCAGTACTTC. Its translation: CATPPPGAGGPGEQYF.

This clone was picked up a small number of times. The CDR3 sequence is CASAPPGQGYGTQYF. Here the CDR3 DNA reads TGTGCTAGTGCCCCGCCGGGACAGGGGTATGGTACGCAGTATTTT. The chain joins TRBV12-5 to TRBJ2-3; 10 bases agree with TRBD1. Germline values: CDR1 LGHNT, CDR2 FRNRAP. V trimming: 7 bases; J trimming: 8 bases; junction bases outside the gene matches: 12. This CDR3 is 15 amino acids long. Looking up the rest from reference TRBV12-5 and TRBJ2-3 gives the full variable domain: DARVTQTPRHKVTEMGQEVTMRCQPILGHNTVFWYRQTMMQGLELLAYFRNRAPLDDSGMPKDRFSAEMPDATLATLKIQPSEPRDSAVYFCASAPPGQGYGTQYFGPGTRLTVL.

A word on this clone: A far larger clone is one base from this, pointing to a likely read error. At the DNA level, this CDR3 is encoded by other sequences in the same sample as well. The V and J genes are TRBV5-1 and TRBJ1-1; the D gene is possibly TRBD1 (6 bases). Trimming removed 5 bases at V and 5 bases at J, with 19 bases between. This CDR3 is built from 15 residues. The germline V gene has CDR1 SGHRS and CDR2 YFSETQ. In DNA, the CDR3 is TGCGCCAGCAGTACACCCAGGGGCGCGAAGACTGAAGCTTTCTTT. Amino acid sequence: CASSTPRGAKTEAFF.

The chain links TRBV11-2 to TRBJ1-5; D might be TRBD1 (5 bases). V lost 1 base and J lost 3, with 10 bases in between. The germline CDR1 and CDR2 sequences are SGHAT and FQNNGV. The CDR3 contains 15 residues. The CDR3 spells CASSLVSGYNQPQHF. The CDR3 coding sequence is TGTGCCAGCAGCTTAGTTTCAGGGTACAATCAGCCCCAGCATTTT.

The chain uses TRBV2 and TRBJ1-4; no clear D gene. Looked up from germline, CDR1 is SNHLY and CDR2 is FYNNEI. V was pared by 3 bases and J by 4 bases, with 9 bases between. This CDR3 region has 14 residues. The chain's CDR3 is CASSDARLNEKLFF. In nucleotides, the CDR3 is TGTGCCAGCAGTGACGCCAGGCTTAATGAAAAACTGTTTTTT.

This sequence joins TRBV7-9 and TRBJ2-3; TRBD1 agrees at 10 bases. Germline-derived CDR1 and CDR2 are SEHNR and FQNEAQ (reference sequence). This CDR3 comprises 15 residues. V was pared by 5 bases and J by 3 bases, with 5 bases of the junction left unmatched. CDR3 loop: CASSPPDRGTDTQYF. The CDR3 DNA is TGTGCCAGCAGCCCTCCGGACAGGGGGACAGATACGCAGTATTTT.

J is TRBJ2-7 and V is TRBV2; D is perhaps TRBD2 (6 bases). The V end lost 2 bases, the J end lost 7 bases, and 12 bases lay between the germline ends. Germline V CDR1 and CDR2: SNHLY, FYNNEI. The CDR3 runs to 13 residues. This CDR3 reads CASSERTRGEQYF. Here the CDR3 DNA reads TGTGCCAGCAGTGAAAGGACACGGGGGGAGCAGTACTTC.

This clone has more than one count but fewer than ten. The chain uses TRBV7-6 and TRBJ2-1; D gene ambiguous. Trimming left V 2 bases short and J 5 bases short, with 4 bases between. CDR1 is SGHVS, CDR2 FNYEAQ, per germline. The CDR3 is made up of 12 amino acids. The DNA for the CDR3 is TGTGCCAGCAGCTTACCCGACAATGAGCAGTTCTTC. Protein sequence: CASSLPDNEQFF.